Here is one TCR beta chain with its context. Its antigen is as yet unknown. Sequence at one end of the junction differs from germline and may be a read error. The sample comes from a study of cytomegalovirus exposure and HLA in healthy donors. Findings and limits, study-wide: While the bulk of TCR sequences proved rare, some public TCRs turned up in many donors.

Primers included in the PCR were 60 Vbeta and 13 Jbeta primers. Clones were sequenced by immunoSEQ multiplex PCR, and TCRdb holds only the in-frame ones, with some missing. The sample has 150,000 to 200,000 clones, around 83% seen once. Germline CDR1 is SGDLS and CDR2 is YYNGEE. This CDR3 contains 15 residues. This sequence joins TRBV9 and TRBJ1-3; 9 bases fit TRBD1. The sequenced sample consisted of PBMCs. This clonotype originated in a man over 45 in good health and CMV-seronegative. The DNA for the CDR3 is TGTGCCAGCAGCAGTAGGGACAGGGTTGGAAGCACCATATATTTT. Encoded protein: CASSSRDRVGSTIYF.